Each of the 18 T cell receptor beta chains below was sequenced from the same sample in a study of blood T cell repertoires in COVID-19. Libraries were prepared by immunoSEQ multiplex PCR; TCRdb keeps only in-frame clonotypes and omits some of them. The sample lists 240,000 or so clones, roughly 80% occurring once. Material: peripheral blood. The receptors were gathered from a woman younger than 35 with acute or convalescent COVID-19.

This chain links TRBV7-6 with TRBJ1-2, with unresolved D. The CDR3 covers 15 residues. Trimming pared 0 bases from V and 0 bases from J, leaving 8 bases between. Germline V gene sequence: CDR1 SGHVS, CDR2 FNYEAQ. The CDR3 loop is CASSLAPLPNYGYTF. The DNA for the CDR3 is TGTGCCAGCAGCTTAGCCCCACTTCCTAACTATGGCTACACCTTC.

The chain carries TRBV7-9 and TRBJ1-1; no firm D call. Trimming left V 6 bases short and J 3 bases short, with 26 bases between. The CDR3 consists of 18 residues. Germline V CDR1 and CDR2: SEHNR, FQNEAQ (reference sequence). The CDR3: CASSIKGRIRARDTEAFF. The CDR3, as DNA: TGTGCCAGCAGTATTAAAGGGCGTATACGGGCGAGGGACACTGAAGCTTTCTTT.

The rearrangement uses TRBV28 and TRBJ2-1; 10 bases map to TRBD2. From germline, CDR1 is MDHEN and CDR2 SYDVKM. This CDR3 contains 16 residues. V gave up 11 bases and J gave up 0 bases; unmatched junction bases: 10. The CDR3 loop is CALRASGSGSYNEQFF. In DNA, the CDR3 is TGTGCCCTTCGGGCTAGCGGGAGTGGCTCCTACAATGAGCAGTTCTTC.

This clone showed up just once. The rearrangement joins TRBV6-5 to TRBJ2-5, with D tentatively TRBD2 (7 bases). The CDR3 loop spans 13 amino acids. Per germline, CDR1 MNHEY and CDR2 SVGAGI. The ends were cut back, 10 bases at V and 7 bases at J, with 19 bases in the middle. The chain's CDR3 is CATMAGAGATQYF. CDR3 nucleotides: TGTGCCACCATGGCGGGGGCTGGGGCGACCCAGTACTTC.

The CDR3 spells CASSLKTGWPGEQFF. The DNA for the CDR3 is TGTGCCAGCAGCTTGAAGACAGGGTGGCCGGGTGAGCAGTTCTTC. The chain couples TRBV5-5 to TRBJ2-1; 7 nucleotides match TRBD1. The CDR3 runs to 15 residues. Losses at the gene ends were 1 base for V and 9 bases for J; bases not matched to a gene: 10. The V gene's germline CDR1 is SGHKS and CDR2 YYEKEE (reference sequence).

V and J are TRBV9 and TRBJ2-1; the D gene is possibly TRBD2 (6 bases). CDR1 SGDLS and CDR2 YYNGEE come from the germline V gene. Trimming shortened V by 0 bases and J by 6 bases, and 13 bases separated the two germline ends. The CDR3 has 15 residues. The CDR3 loop reads CASSVEEWGVNEQFF. The CDR3 coding sequence is TGTGCCAGCAGCGTAGAGGAGTGGGGGGTCAATGAGCAGTTCTTC.

A few counts support this clone. The rearrangement joins TRBV19 to TRBJ2-2; D is unclear. Trimming cost V 7 bases and J 3 bases, with 12 bases left between them. CDR3 size: 14 residues. Germline V gene sequence: CDR1 LNHDA, CDR2 SQIVND (reference sequence). CDR3 region: CASIGGLYTGELFF. In nucleotides, the CDR3 is TGTGCCAGTATCGGCGGCCTTTACACCGGGGAGCTGTTTTTT.

This clone was found once. The rearrangement links TRBV11-2 to TRBJ2-1, with D possibly matching TRBD2 (5 bases). V was clipped by 0 bases and J by 2 bases, with 11 bases between them. Germline CDR1 is SGHAT and CDR2 is FQNNGV. This CDR3 contains 16 residues. The CDR3 region is CASSLDEGNPYNEQFF. Here the CDR3 DNA reads TGTGCCAGCAGCTTAGACGAGGGCAACCCCTACAATGAGCAGTTCTTC.

This rearrangement joins TRBV29-1 to TRBJ2-1, with D tentatively TRBD2 (6 bases). V was trimmed by 6 bases and J by 9 bases, leaving 12 bases between them. The germline CDR1 and CDR2 sequences are SQVTM and ANQGSEA. The CDR3 spans 11 residues. This chain's CDR3 is CSVRLVSEQFF. The CDR3 DNA reads as TGCAGCGTCAGACTAGTGAGTGAGCAGTTCTTC.

This clone was seen more than once but under ten times. The V gene is TRBV5-4, the J gene TRBJ1-2, with D tentatively TRBD1 (5 bases). Germline V gives CDR1 SGHNT, CDR2 YYREEE (reference sequence). V lost 0 bases and J 4 bases, leaving 7 bases between the germline ends. This CDR3 has 13 amino acids. CDR3 sequence: CASSLEQAYGYTF. The DNA of the CDR3 is TGTGCCAGCAGCTTGGAACAGGCCTATGGCTACACCTTC.

The chain joins TRBV2 to TRBJ2-6; 7 bases map to TRBD1. CDR3 length: 16 amino acids. Trimming at V came to 4 bases and at J to 0 bases, leaving 3 bases not matched to a gene. Germline CDR1 and CDR2: SNHLY and FYNNEI. The CDR3 nucleotides are TGTGCCAGCAGTGGGGGACAGTACTCTGGGGCCAACGTCCTGACTTTC. Its protein product is CASSGGQYSGANVLTF.

V usage is TRBV9 and J usage is TRBJ2-3; 9 nucleotides match TRBD2. CDR1 and CDR2 (germline): SGDLS, YYNGEE. V lost 3 bases, J lost 6 bases, and 14 bases stayed unmatched. The CDR3 is 17 amino acids. DNA of the CDR3: TGTGCCAGCAGCGCAAGAGGACTAGCGCAAATCGGGGATACGCAGTATTTT. This codes for CASSARGLAQIGDTQYF.

This clone has only a few counts. The chain combines TRBV7-2 with TRBJ1-3; D unresolved. CDR1 is SGHTA and CDR2 is FQGNSA in the germline V gene. The CDR3 extends over 13 amino acids. The V end was cut by 6 bases, the J end by 4 bases, with 10 bases between. Here the CDR3 DNA reads TGTGCCAGCAGTCACGCCAGGGGAAACACCATATATTTT. Its translation: CASSHARGNTIYF.

The rearrangement uses TRBV9 and TRBJ2-3; 9 nucleotides match TRBD2. CDR3 length: 18 amino acids. Trimming at V came to 3 bases and at J to 5 bases, leaving 16 bases not matched to a gene. From germline, CDR1 is SGDLS and CDR2 YYNGEE. The chain's CDR3 is CASSGMSSTSGTRDTQYF. CDR3 bases: TGTGCCAGCAGCGGTATGTCGTCGACTAGCGGAACAAGAGATACGCAGTATTTT.

The rearrangement uses TRBV28 and TRBJ1-5; D remains ambiguous. CDR3 length: 11 amino acids. Trimming removed 6 bases from V and 9 bases from J, with 9 bases in between. The V gene's germline CDR1 is MDHEN and CDR2 SYDVKM. The CDR3 protein is CASRALGPQHF. CDR3 sequence (DNA): TGTGCCAGCAGAGCCCTTGGGCCCCAGCATTTT.

This chain joins TRBV7-8 and TRBJ1-1; D may be TRBD1 (5 bases). Between the trimmed V and J ends, which lost 1 base and 4 bases, there was a span of 13 bases. In germline, CDR1 is SGHVS, CDR2 FQNEAQ. This CDR3 has 15 amino acids. Here the CDR3 reads CASSLGGTGGTEAFF. The CDR3 DNA reads as TGTGCCAGCAGCTTAGGGGGCACGGGGGGCACTGAAGCTTTCTTT.

This clone was picked up one time. V and J are TRBV7-2 and TRBJ2-4; maybe TRBD2 (5 bases). Germline V gene sequence: CDR1 SGHTA, CDR2 FQGNSA. The CDR3 loop spans 18 amino acids. V gave up 3 bases and J gave up 0 bases, with 18 bases separating them. The DNA of the CDR3 is TGTGCCAGCAGCTTGGGAGTCTATGGACTGCTAGCCAAAAACATTCAGTACTTC. It is translated as CASSLGVYGLLAKNIQYF.

The chain has TRBV5-4 and TRBJ2-3; D possibly corresponds to TRBD2 (6 bases). Germline CDR1 is SGHNT and CDR2 is YYREEE (reference sequence). The CDR3 runs to 16 residues. Trimming left V 0 bases short and J 0 bases short, with 11 bases between. The CDR3 spells CASSLGTGGSTDTQYF. The CDR3 nucleotides read TGTGCCAGCAGCTTGGGGACCGGGGGTAGCACAGATACGCAGTATTTT.